These 28 T cell receptor beta chains were all obtained from the same sample, sequenced in a study of CD4 T cells in relation to SARS-CoV-2 and coronaviruses (dated by TCRdb to about 2021). Their specific antigens are unknown. CD4+ T cells from unexposed donors were collected before the COVID-19 pandemic (2011-2018). The EasySep CD4+ T cell isolation kit was used to isolate CD4+ T cells once the cultures had run for roughly 11 days. The protocol used for the library was the immunoSEQ multiplex PCR assay. TCRdb mirrors the immuneACCESS table, restricted to in-frame sequences. Some clones are absent from its copies; in checked studies, under half trace to an unresolved V gene, and the reason for the others is unknown. This sample comprises 20,000 to 25,000 clones, roughly 72% of them detected only once. The ten largest account for approximately 16% of the sample. The sequenced sample consisted of CD4+ T cells from PBMCs, cultured in vitro. Source of these receptors: a human donor in good health.

The chain has TRBV30 and TRBJ1-1, with a weak D call TRBD1 (6 bases). V was pared by 6 bases and J by 0 bases, with 14 bases between. The CDR3 has 14 amino acids. The V gene's germline CDR1 is GTSNPN and CDR2 SVGIG (reference sequence). CDR3 amino acids: CACTQQGLNTEAFF. The CDR3 nucleotides are TGTGCCTGCACACAACAGGGATTGAACACTGAAGCTTTCTTT.

The chain joins TRBV7-6 to TRBJ1-4, with D tentatively TRBD1 (5 bases). The V gene's germline CDR1 is SGHVS and CDR2 FNYEAQ. V lost 1 base to trimming and J lost 7 bases, with 16 bases between them. The CDR3 is 16 amino acids. The CDR3 here is CASSLGRLGGSEKLFF. CDR3 in DNA: TGTGCCAGCAGCTTAGGGCGGCTGGGGGGGAGTGAAAAACTGTTTTTT.

This clone was seen more than once but under ten times. The rearrangement uses TRBV4-1 and TRBJ2-5; D is undetermined. Per the germline V gene, CDR1 is MGHRA and CDR2 is YSYEKL. V was cut by 1 base and J by 0 bases, with 12 bases left in between. The CDR3 spans 16 residues. CDR3 residues: CASSQGVAENQETQYF. For the CDR3, the DNA is TGCGCCAGCAGCCAAGGTGTTGCGGAGAACCAAGAGACCCAGTACTTC.

The table lists this clone with a few counts. The rearrangement links TRBV6-4 to TRBJ2-1; D gene uncertain. V lost 2 bases to trimming and J lost 7 bases, with 9 bases between them. Germline-derived CDR1 and CDR2 are MRHNA and SNTAGT. There are 13 residues in the CDR3. The CDR3 DNA reads as TGTGCCAGCAGTGACGGGAACAATAATGAGCAGTTCTTC. Amino acids: CASSDGNNNEQFF.

The J gene is TRBJ1-2, the V gene TRBV6-2 or TRBV6-3; no firm D call. CDR3 length: 12 amino acids. The V end was cut by 6 bases, the J end by 2 bases, with 7 bases between. Germline V gene data show CDR1 as MNHEY and CDR2 as SVGEGT. The CDR3 sequence is CASSPGNYGYTF. The CDR3 DNA sequence: TGTGCCAGCAGCCCCGGAAACTATGGCTACACCTTC.

The sample holds one count of this clone. This sequence joins TRBV7-6 and TRBJ1-1, with D possibly TRBD1 on 5 matching bases. Germline V lookup: CDR1 SGHVS, CDR2 FNYEAQ. The CDR3 loop spans 15 amino acids. Trimming removed 5 bases at V and 3 bases at J, with 16 bases between. Here the CDR3 reads CASSDPGAEYTEAFF. CDR3 nucleotides: TGTGCCAGCAGCGATCCTGGGGCAGAATACACTGAAGCTTTCTTT.

This rearrangement joins TRBV19 to TRBJ1-4; 8 bases agree with TRBD1. CDR1 is LNHDA, CDR2 SQIVND, per germline (reference sequence). V lost 8 bases and J lost 2; bases outside the gene matches: 7. The CDR3 runs to 15 residues. The chain's CDR3 is CASSGQGTTNEKLFF. DNA of the CDR3: TGTGCCAGTTCTGGACAGGGAACCACTAATGAAAAACTGTTTTTT. Combining the CDR3 with reference TRBV19 and TRBJ1-4 gives the whole variable domain DGGITQSPKYLFRKEGQNVTLSCEQNLNHDAMYWYRQDPGQGLRLIYYSQIVNDFQKGDIAEGYSVSREKKESFPLTVTSAQKNPTAFYLCASSGQGTTNEKLFFGSGTQLSVL.

This clone showed up just once. The V gene is TRBV10-2, the J gene TRBJ2-4, with 8 bases that match TRBD2. V shed 6 bases, J shed 6 bases, and the junction held 19 bases outside the gene matches. The CDR3 loop spans 18 amino acids. Per the germline V gene, CDR1 is WSHSY and CDR2 is SAAADI. The CDR3 bases are TGCGCCAGCAGGGGCCTAGCGGGTAGCTCCGGGGGTGGAAACATTCAGTACTTC. Protein: CASRGLAGSSGGGNIQYF.

The rearrangement joins TRBV11-2 to TRBJ2-5; D call uncertain. V gave up 1 base and J gave up 1 base, with 4 bases separating them. Germline V gene data show CDR1 as SGHAT and CDR2 as FQNNGV. The CDR3 spans 13 residues. This CDR3 is CASSLGSQETQYF. The DNA of the CDR3 is TGTGCCAGCAGCTTAGGCAGCCAAGAGACCCAGTACTTC.

The genes are TRBV9 and TRBJ1-6, with D perhaps TRBD1 (6 bases). The CDR3 length is 17 residues. V gave up 3 bases and J gave up 4 bases, with 17 bases separating them. Germline lookup yields CDR1 SGDLS and CDR2 YYNGEE. The CDR3 loop is CASSAGQNMGYNSPLHF. In DNA form, the CDR3 reads TGTGCCAGCAGCGCTGGACAGAACATGGGATATAATTCACCCCTCCACTTT.

The CDR3 loop reads CASSLEERRYNEQFF. The CDR3 bases are TGTGCCAGCAGCTTGGAGGAGCGGAGATACAATGAGCAGTTCTTC. The V and J genes are TRBV5-4 and TRBJ2-1, with a tentative D call TRBD2 (5 bases). V was shortened by 0 bases and J by 4 bases, with 11 bases between the two germline ends. The CDR3 sequence is 15 residues long. Germline values: CDR1 SGHNT, CDR2 YYREEE (reference sequence).

The gene calls are TRBV23-1 and TRBJ1-1; TRBD1 is a possible D gene (6 bases). TRBV23-1 is recorded as an ORF, its role being uncertain. This CDR3 has 14 amino acids. V dropped 7 bases and J dropped 5 bases, with 17 bases sitting between them. CDR3 in DNA: TGCGCCAGCACTCAGAGGGCGGGGGCAACTGAAGCTTTCTTT. Translated: CASTQRAGATEAFF.

This clone occurred once. The J gene is TRBJ1-1, the V gene TRBV27; D gene unclear. V was cut by 6 bases and J by 7 bases, with 12 bases left in between. This CDR3 has 12 amino acids. CDR1 and CDR2 from the germline V gene are MNHEY and SMNVEV (reference sequence). CDR3 loop: CASSRRFGEAFF. The DNA for the CDR3 is TGTGCCAGCAGCAGAAGATTCGGTGAAGCTTTCTTT.

The chain uses TRBV19 and TRBJ2-3; 9 nucleotides align to TRBD2. Germline V gene data show CDR1 as LNHDA and CDR2 as SQIVND (reference sequence). J lost 5 bases, V lost 1 base, and 4 bases had no gene match. CDR3 length: 15 residues. CDR3 amino acids: CASSIGGRAQDTQYF. The CDR3 nucleotides are TGTGCCAGTAGTATAGGCGGGAGGGCCCAAGATACGCAGTATTTT.

The chain has TRBV7-9 and TRBJ1-2; 7 bases fit TRBD1. The CDR3 is 15 amino acids. Germline V gives CDR1 SEHNR, CDR2 FQNEAQ (reference sequence). The V and J ends lost 6 bases and 2 bases, in that order; junction bases with no gene match: 9. The CDR3 coding sequence is TGTGCCAGCAGTTCTAGGACAGGCGCCAACTATGGCTACACCTTC. This encodes CASSSRTGANYGYTF.

The chain links TRBV7-2 to TRBJ1-6, with unresolved D. Trimming cost V 0 bases and J 7 bases, with 7 bases left between them. Germline V gene lookup returns CDR1 SGHTA and CDR2 FQGNSA. This CDR3 is built from 14 residues. CDR3 coding DNA: TGTGCCAGCAGCTTAGCCCACCGGAATTCACCCCTCCACTTT. Residues: CASSLAHRNSPLHF. Together with reference TRBV7-2 and TRBJ1-6, the CDR3 gives the full variable domain: GAGVSQSPSNKVTEKGKDVELRCDPISGHTALYWYRQSLGQGLEFLIYFQGNSAPDKSGLPSDRFSAERTGGSVSTLTIQRTQQEDSAVYLCASSLAHRNSPLHFGNGTRLTVT.

The J gene is TRBJ2-7, the V gene TRBV7-9; 7 bases fit TRBD2. Per germline, CDR1 SEHNR and CDR2 FQNEAQ (reference sequence). Germline trimming cut 3 bases from V and 7 bases from J; bases unmatched to any gene: 15. CDR3 length equals 16 residues. The CDR3: CASSLEAGFRTFEQYF. The CDR3 region has the DNA TGTGCCAGCAGCTTGGAAGCGGGATTTCGGACTTTTGAGCAGTACTTC.

The rearrangement uses TRBV5-1 and TRBJ2-7, with D perhaps assigned TRBD1 or TRBD2 (7 bases each). CDR1 and CDR2 from the germline V gene are SGHRS and YFSETQ. Trimming left V 4 bases short and J 6 bases short, with 17 bases between. This CDR3 contains 14 residues. CDR3 protein: CASSPREGAREQYF. The CDR3 DNA sequence: TGCGCCAGCAGCCCCAGGGAGGGGGCCCGCGAGCAGTACTTC.

The gene calls are TRBV7-2 and TRBJ2-3; TRBD2 matches at 7 bases. The CDR3 loop spans 17 amino acids. V dropped 1 base and J dropped 0; count of bases not matched to a gene: 7. The germline V gene encodes CDR1 SGHTA and CDR2 FQGNSA. The CDR3 nucleotides read TGTGCCAGCAGCTTAGGTGTCGGGGGGACCAGCACAGATACGCAGTATTTT. Amino acids: CASSLGVGGTSTDTQYF.

This sequence joins TRBV6-2 or TRBV6-3 and TRBJ1-5; 7 bases line up with TRBD1. Trimming at V came to 5 bases and at J to 6 bases, leaving 16 bases not matched to a gene. This CDR3 has 17 amino acids. Germline V gives CDR1 MNHEY, CDR2 SVGEGT. The CDR3 reads CASSQPVGRGRSQPQHF. The CDR3 DNA is TGTGCCAGCAGTCAACCAGTTGGTAGGGGGCGTTCTCAGCCCCAGCATTTT.

This chain links TRBV7-2 with TRBJ1-4; 7 bases are a match to TRBD1. V lost 4 bases, J lost 4 bases, and 3 bases stayed unmatched. CDR1 and CDR2 from the germline V gene are SGHTA and FQGNSA. The CDR3 is made up of 14 amino acids. CDR3 residues: CASSSGQINEKLFF. As DNA, the CDR3 is TGTGCCAGCAGCTCGGGACAGATTAATGAAAAACTGTTTTTT.

The rearrangement uses TRBV7-9 and TRBJ2-3, with D hard to call. Trimming stripped 1 base from V and 4 bases from J, with 6 bases between. The CDR3 covers 13 residues. CDR1 and CDR2 from the germline V gene are SEHNR and FQNEAQ (reference sequence). The CDR3 DNA sequence: TGTGCCAGCAGCTTAGAGGGCCCAGATACGCAGTATTTT. This codes for CASSLEGPDTQYF. The full variable domain, in which reference TRBV7-9 and TRBJ2-3 provide the parts outside the CDR3, is DTGVSQNPRHKITKRGQNVTFRCDPISEHNRLYWYRQTLGQGPEFLTYFQNEAQLEKSRLLSDRFSAERPKGSFSTLEIQRTEQGDSAMYLCASSLEGPDTQYFGPGTRLTVL.

V is TRBV12-3 or TRBV12-4 and J is TRBJ2-5; possible D gene TRBD1, 6 bases. V was trimmed by 6 bases and J by 5 bases, leaving 13 bases between them. This CDR3 spans 13 amino acids. The CDR3 spells CASRLQGRETQYF. CDR3 sequence (DNA): TGTGCCAGCAGATTACAGGGTCGGGAGACCCAGTACTTC.

The genes are TRBV9 and TRBJ2-1; 8 positions agree with TRBD2. Germline-derived CDR1 and CDR2 are SGDLS and YYNGEE. V gave up 3 bases and J gave up 4 bases; unmatched junction bases: 6. The CDR3 runs 15 residues. This CDR3 reads CASSAQLAAYNEQFF. The CDR3 region has the DNA TGTGCCAGCAGCGCTCAACTAGCGGCATACAATGAGCAGTTCTTC.

CDR3 DNA sequence: TGTGCCATCAGTGAGTCGACAGGGGCAAATGAAAAACTGTTTTTT. It encodes CAISESTGANEKLFF. The chain couples TRBV10-3 to TRBJ1-4, with TRBD1 identical over 8 bases. V shed 0 bases, J shed 5 bases, and the junction held 2 bases outside the gene matches. The germline gives CDR1 ENHRY, CDR2 SYGVKD. CDR3 length: 15 amino acids.

This sequence joins TRBV6-2 or TRBV6-3 and TRBJ1-1; the D is unclear. The germline V gene has CDR1 MNHEY and CDR2 SVGEGT. V gave up 5 bases and J gave up 3 bases, with 10 bases separating them. The CDR3 consists of 13 residues. CDR3 sequence reads: CASSDTDYTEAFF. The DNA for the CDR3 is TGTGCCAGCAGTGATACAGACTACACTGAAGCTTTCTTT.

The chain employs TRBV4-3 and TRBJ2-7; weak D call: TRBD1 (6 bases). The CDR3 sequence is 16 residues long. Germline loops: CDR1 LGHNA, CDR2 YSLEER. The ends were cut back, 1 base at V and 6 bases at J, with 19 bases in the middle. The CDR3 region has the DNA TGCGCCAGCAGCCAAGCCACTTGGCCGGGACATTTCGAGCAGTACTTC. This sequence encodes CASSQATWPGHFEQYF.

The chain links TRBV6-2 or TRBV6-3 to TRBJ2-3; 9 bases align to TRBD2. Germline loops: CDR1 MNHEY, CDR2 SVGEGT. The CDR3 has 15 residues. Unmatched junction bases numbered 10, after V lost 6 bases and J lost 6 bases. The CDR3 DNA reads TGTGCCAGCAGCCAGTTAGCGGGGGCAGGTGATACGCAGTATTTT. It is translated as CASSQLAGAGDTQYF.